Following are 24 T cell receptor beta chains from one sample sequenced in a study of blood T cell repertoires in COVID-19. The repertoire was sequenced with immunoSEQ multiplex PCR; TCRdb's copy has only in-frame clones and lacks some. The repertoire holds fewer than 200,000 clones, with about 89% as singletons. The sample was peripheral blood. Receptors originate from a man aged 40-50 years with active or convalescent COVID-19.

V is TRBV13 and J is TRBJ1-1; possible D gene TRBD1, 6 bases. The germline V gene encodes CDR1 PRHDT and CDR2 FYEKMQ (reference sequence). The V end lost 7 bases, the J end lost 7 bases, and 16 bases lay between the germline ends. The length of the CDR3 is 13 residues. CDR3 in DNA: TGTGCCAGCATCTCAGGGGCCTCGGGTGAAGCTTTCTTT. Translated: CASISGASGEAFF. Together with reference TRBV13 and TRBJ1-1, the CDR3 gives the full variable domain: AAGVIQSPRHLIKEKRETATLKCYPIPRHDTVYWYQQGPGQDPQFLISFYEKMQSDKGSIPDRFSAQQFSDYHSELNMSSLELGDSALYFCASISGASGEAFFGQGTRLTVV.

V and J are TRBV12-5 and TRBJ2-2, with D possibly TRBD2 on 5 matching bases. Trimming shortened V by 0 bases and J by 4 bases, and 12 bases separated the two germline ends. The CDR3 contains 16 residues. Germline assignment: CDR1 LGHNT and CDR2 FRNRAP. This chain's CDR3 is CASGLVVGRVTGELFF. CDR3 DNA: TGTGCTAGTGGTTTGGTTGTGGGGAGAGTCACCGGGGAGCTGTTTTTT.

The chain employs TRBV4-1 and TRBJ2-7; possibly TRBD1 for D (5 bases). Per the germline V gene, CDR1 is MGHRA and CDR2 is YSYEKL. V was pared by 0 bases and J by 3 bases, with 15 bases between. The CDR3 length is 16 residues. The CDR3 bases are TGCGCCAGCAGCCAAGAAAAGGGTTGGGGCGGCTACGAGCAGTACTTC. As protein: CASSQEKGWGGYEQYF.

The rearrangement links TRBV6-1 to TRBJ1-5; D ambiguous. Germline V gives CDR1 MNHNS, CDR2 SASEGT. V lost 2 bases and J 3 bases, leaving 5 bases between the germline ends. The CDR3 runs to 13 residues. CDR3 amino acids: CASSERVNQPQHF. As DNA, the CDR3 is TGTGCCAGCAGTGAACGGGTCAATCAGCCCCAGCATTTT.

V is TRBV12-3 or TRBV12-4 and J is TRBJ1-2; tentatively, D is TRBD1 (5 bases). There are 13 residues in the CDR3. Trimming cost V 3 bases and J 3 bases, with 8 bases left between them. CDR3 loop: CASSLGQYYGYTF. The CDR3 nucleotides are TGTGCCAGCAGTTTGGGGCAGTACTATGGCTACACCTTC.

The chain joins TRBV30 to TRBJ1-2, with D possibly matching TRBD1 (6 bases). The CDR3 consists of 13 residues. V lost 5 bases and J lost 4, with 14 bases in between. Germline CDR1 and CDR2: GTSNPN and SVGIG (reference sequence). CDR3 protein: CAWARTARYGYTF. In DNA, the CDR3 is TGTGCCTGGGCCCGGACAGCTCGCTATGGCTACACCTTC.

The J gene is TRBJ2-5, the V gene TRBV9; 8 positions agree with TRBD2. Germline loops: CDR1 SGDLS, CDR2 YYNGEE. Losses at the gene ends were 0 bases for V and 5 bases for J; bases not matched to a gene: 6. The CDR3 is made up of 15 amino acids. CDR3 DNA: TGTGCCAGCAGCGTAGGGTTTAGCGGGGTTGAGACCCAGTACTTC. This encodes CASSVGFSGVETQYF. Based on the CDR3 plus reference TRBV9 and TRBJ2-5, the full variable domain is DSGVTQTPKHLITATGQRVTLRCSPRSGDLSVYWYQQSLDQGLQFLIQYYNGEERAKGNILERFSAQQFPDLHSELNLSSLELGDSALYFCASSVGFSGVETQYFGPGTRLLVL.

This clone was seen a few times. The CDR3 nucleotides read TGTGCCAGCAGCCAGACAGGGGGCACCGGGGAGCTGTTTTTT. Protein: CASSQTGGTGELFF. The rearrangement joins TRBV9 to TRBJ2-2; 9 bases agree with TRBD1. Looked up from germline, CDR1 is SGDLS and CDR2 is YYNGEE. The junction had 2 bases not matched to a gene; V was cut back by 4 bases and J by 4 bases. The CDR3 extends over 14 amino acids.

Written as DNA, the CDR3 is TGTGCCAGCAGAGACAGGGCCTGGGGGACCCAGTACTTC. Its translation: CASRDRAWGTQYF. The rearrangement links TRBV27 to TRBJ2-5, with 7 bases matching TRBD1. CDR1 is MNHEY and CDR2 is SMNVEV in the germline V gene (reference sequence). The junction had 8 bases not matched to a gene; V was cut back by 6 bases and J by 7 bases. The CDR3 contains 13 residues.

The chain joins TRBV5-5 to TRBJ1-5; tentative D call: TRBD1 (6 bases). Between the trimmed V and J ends, which lost 4 bases and 7 bases, there was a span of 18 bases. The V gene's germline CDR1 is SGHKS and CDR2 YYEKEE (reference sequence). The CDR3 sequence is 15 residues long. The CDR3 DNA follows: TGTGCCAGCAGCCAGGAAGGGGGTCAATCCCAGCCCCAGCATTTT. The encoded protein is CASSQEGGQSQPQHF.

The chain combines TRBV9 with TRBJ2-5, with 9 nucleotides matching TRBD1. The CDR3 has 15 amino acids. Germline values: CDR1 SGDLS, CDR2 YYNGEE. V was clipped by 3 bases and J by 5 bases; unmatched bases: 8. CDR3 coding DNA: TGTGCCAGCAGCGCCTCGACAGGGGGGGTGGAGACCCAGTACTTC. This encodes CASSASTGGVETQYF.

The chain uses TRBV3-1 (or the pseudogene TRBV3-2) and TRBJ2-7, with a possible D match to TRBD2 (6 bases). Per germline, CDR1 LGHDT and CDR2 YNNKEL (reference sequence). V lost 2 bases and J 1 base, leaving 18 bases between the germline ends. The length of the CDR3 is 17 residues. The CDR3 DNA follows: TGTGCCAGCAGCCAACGTCCCGGTATAGCGGCGTCCTACGAGCAGTACTTC. It specifies CASSQRPGIAASYEQYF.

This clone has only one observation. The V call is TRBV7-8, the J call TRBJ1-5, with 7 bases fitting TRBD1. The germline gives CDR1 SGHVS, CDR2 FQNEAQ. V shed 4 bases and J 4 bases; nucleotides not matched to a gene: 4. The CDR3 runs to 14 residues. CDR3 region: CASSYDRANQPQHF. CDR3 DNA: TGTGCCAGCAGCTACGACAGGGCAAATCAGCCCCAGCATTTT.

J is TRBJ2-7 and V is TRBV30; maybe TRBD2 (6 bases). The CDR3 is 13 amino acids. Germline lookup yields CDR1 GTSNPN and CDR2 SVGIG (reference sequence). V lost 0 bases and J lost 2, with 8 bases in between. In DNA, the CDR3 is TGTGCCTGGAGTGTCGGGGGTGCCTACGAGCAGTACTTC. It yields the protein CAWSVGGAYEQYF.

This chain joins TRBV19 and TRBJ1-4; D remains unclear. V lost 1 base and J lost 8, with 11 bases in between. The CDR3 runs to 14 residues. CDR1 is LNHDA, CDR2 SQIVND, per germline (reference sequence). This CDR3 is CASSIAGGREKLFF. As DNA, the CDR3 is TGTGCCAGTAGTATAGCAGGTGGCAGGGAAAAACTGTTTTTT.

This clone was seen only once. V is TRBV18 and J is TRBJ2-1; 14 nucleotides match TRBD2. After removal of 5 bases from V and 3 bases from J, the junction contained 6 bases not matched to a gene. Germline values: CDR1 KGHSH, CDR2 LQKENI. The CDR3 consists of 17 residues. CDR3 DNA sequence: TGTGCCAGCTCAGAAGTAGGGACTAGCGGGGGCTACAATGAGCAGTTCTTC. Translation gives CASSEVGTSGGYNEQFF.

The chain employs TRBV19 and TRBJ1-4, with 10 bases lining up with TRBD1. The CDR3 covers 14 residues. V was pared by 6 bases and J by 3 bases, with 1 base of the junction left unmatched. The V gene's germline CDR1 is LNHDA and CDR2 SQIVND (reference sequence). The CDR3 sequence: CASRDRGSNEKLFF. The CDR3 DNA sequence: TGTGCCAGTAGGGACAGGGGGTCTAATGAAAAACTGTTTTTT.

The chain carries TRBV7-8 and TRBJ2-2, with D perhaps matching TRBD2 (5 bases). Germline CDR1 SGHVS, CDR2 FQNEAQ. The V and J ends lost 5 bases and 3 bases respectively, with 13 bases between them. This CDR3 spans 15 amino acids. The CDR3 here is CASSLPGRDTGELFF. The CDR3 coding sequence is TGTGCCAGCAGCCTCCCGGGGAGAGACACCGGGGAGCTGTTTTTT.

The chain links TRBV25-1 to TRBJ1-1; 8 nucleotides match TRBD1. The CDR3 consists of 14 residues. Germline CDR1 MGHDK, CDR2 SYGVNS. The junction had 9 bases not matched to a gene; V was cut back by 5 bases and J by 7 bases. In nucleotides, the CDR3 is TGTGCCAGCAGTAGACACCAGGGGGCAGGTGAAGCTTTCTTT. Translation: CASSRHQGAGEAFF. Filled out from reference TRBV25-1 and TRBJ1-1, the complete variable domain reads EADIYQTPRYLVIGTGKKITLECSQTMGHDKMYWYQQDPGMELHLIHYSYGVNSTEKGDLSSESTVSRIRTEHFPLTLESARPSHTSQYLCASSRHQGAGEAFFGQGTRLTVV.

This rearrangement joins TRBV19 to TRBJ2-7; D may be TRBD1 (5 bases). Trimming cost V 3 bases and J 3 bases, with 12 bases left between them. The CDR3 is made up of 14 amino acids. Germline V gene sequence: CDR1 LNHDA, CDR2 SQIVND (reference sequence). CDR3 nucleotides: TGTGCCAGTAGTATTAATCACAGGCACTACGAGCAGTACTTC. This gives the protein CASSINHRHYEQYF.

The count of this clone is one. V and J are TRBV19 and TRBJ2-2; D gene ambiguous. The V gene lost 5 bases and the J gene lost 2 bases, with 15 bases spanning the gap. The CDR3 contains 16 residues. Germline-derived CDR1 and CDR2 are LNHDA and SQIVND (reference sequence). The CDR3 sequence: CASSLKIHLNTGELFF. CDR3 nucleotide sequence: TGTGCCAGTAGTCTTAAGATACACCTTAACACCGGGGAGCTGTTTTTT.

The chain has TRBV21-1 and TRBJ1-1. TRBV21-1 has pseudogene status. The CDR3 has 17 amino acids. CDR3 bases: TGTGCCAGCAGCAAAGTTCGCGGGCGGACCATGAACACTGAAGCTTTCTTT. The encoded protein is CASSKVRGRTMNTEAFF.

The chain has TRBV10-2 and TRBJ1-1; D uncertain. This CDR3 spans 17 amino acids. V lost 7 bases and J 1 base, leaving 22 bases between the germline ends. Germline V gene sequence: CDR1 WSHSY, CDR2 SAAADI. CDR3 sequence (DNA): TGCGCCAGCACTCAATCGGCGAGGGTTGATCAGAACACTGAAGCTTTCTTT. Translated: CASTQSARVDQNTEAFF.

The CDR3 DNA reads TGTGCCAGCAGCCCCGTCGGAGGGGACAATTCACCCCTCCACTTT. Translated, it gives CASSPVGGDNSPLHF. V is TRBV5-5 and J is TRBJ1-6; perhaps TRBD1 as D (5 bases). The CDR3 contains 15 residues. V was trimmed by 4 bases and J by 7 bases, leaving 15 bases between them. Germline-derived CDR1 and CDR2 are SGHKS and YYEKEE (reference sequence).